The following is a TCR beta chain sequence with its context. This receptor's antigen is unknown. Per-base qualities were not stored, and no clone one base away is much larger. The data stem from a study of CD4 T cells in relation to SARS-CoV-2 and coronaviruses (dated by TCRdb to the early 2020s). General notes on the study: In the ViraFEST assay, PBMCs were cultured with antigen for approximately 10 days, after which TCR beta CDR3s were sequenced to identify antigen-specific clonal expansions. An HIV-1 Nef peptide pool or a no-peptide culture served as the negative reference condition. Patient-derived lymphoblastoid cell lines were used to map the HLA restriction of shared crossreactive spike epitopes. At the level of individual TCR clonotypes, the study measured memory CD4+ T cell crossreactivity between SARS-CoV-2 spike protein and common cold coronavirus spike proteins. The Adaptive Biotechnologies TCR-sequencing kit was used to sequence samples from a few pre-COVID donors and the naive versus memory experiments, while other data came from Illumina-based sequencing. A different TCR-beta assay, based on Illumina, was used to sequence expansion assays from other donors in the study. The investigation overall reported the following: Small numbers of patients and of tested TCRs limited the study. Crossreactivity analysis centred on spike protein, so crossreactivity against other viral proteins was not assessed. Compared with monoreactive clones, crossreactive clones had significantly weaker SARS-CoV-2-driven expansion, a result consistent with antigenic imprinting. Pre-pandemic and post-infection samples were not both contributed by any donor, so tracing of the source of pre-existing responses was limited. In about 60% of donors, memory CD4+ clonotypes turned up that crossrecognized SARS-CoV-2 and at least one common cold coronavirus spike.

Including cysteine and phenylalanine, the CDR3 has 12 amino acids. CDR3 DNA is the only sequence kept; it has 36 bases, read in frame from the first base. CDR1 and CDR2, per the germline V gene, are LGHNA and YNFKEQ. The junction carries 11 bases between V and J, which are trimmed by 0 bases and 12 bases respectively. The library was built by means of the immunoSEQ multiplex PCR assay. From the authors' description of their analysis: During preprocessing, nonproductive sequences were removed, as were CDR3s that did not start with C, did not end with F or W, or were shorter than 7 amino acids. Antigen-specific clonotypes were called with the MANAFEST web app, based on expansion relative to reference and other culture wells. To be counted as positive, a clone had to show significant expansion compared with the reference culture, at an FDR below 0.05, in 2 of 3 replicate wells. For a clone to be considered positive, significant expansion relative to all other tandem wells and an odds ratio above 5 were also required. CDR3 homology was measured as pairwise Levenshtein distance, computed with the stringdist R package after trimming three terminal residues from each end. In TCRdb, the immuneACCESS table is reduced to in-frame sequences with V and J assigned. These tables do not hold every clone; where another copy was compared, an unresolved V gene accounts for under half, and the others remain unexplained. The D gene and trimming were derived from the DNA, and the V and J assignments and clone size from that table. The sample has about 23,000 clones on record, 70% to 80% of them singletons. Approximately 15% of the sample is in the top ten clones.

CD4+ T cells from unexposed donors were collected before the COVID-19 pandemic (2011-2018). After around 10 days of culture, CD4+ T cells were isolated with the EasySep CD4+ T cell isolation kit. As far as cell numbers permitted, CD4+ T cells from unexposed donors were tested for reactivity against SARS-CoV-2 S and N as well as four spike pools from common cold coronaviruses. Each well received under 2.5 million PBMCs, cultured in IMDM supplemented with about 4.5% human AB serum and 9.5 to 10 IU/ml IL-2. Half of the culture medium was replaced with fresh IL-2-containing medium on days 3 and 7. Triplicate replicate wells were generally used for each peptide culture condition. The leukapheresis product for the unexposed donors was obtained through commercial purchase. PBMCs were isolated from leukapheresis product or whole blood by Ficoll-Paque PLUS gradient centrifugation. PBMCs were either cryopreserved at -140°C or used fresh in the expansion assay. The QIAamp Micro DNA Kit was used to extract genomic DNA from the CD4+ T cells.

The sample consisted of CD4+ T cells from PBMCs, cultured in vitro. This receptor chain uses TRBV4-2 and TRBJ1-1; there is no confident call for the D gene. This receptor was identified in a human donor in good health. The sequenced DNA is TGTGCCAGCAGCCAAGATGCACGGGTGACTTTCTTT. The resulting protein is CASSQDARVTFF.